One and the same sample provided the 13 T cell receptor beta chains below, sequenced in a study of monozygotic twins with inflammatory bowel disease. TCRdb reanalyzed the 5' RACE reads and collapses them to one entry per CDR3 protein, without DNA. The table for this sample gives a few hundred thousand distinct CDR3 sequences. Sequences were obtained from blood. All receptors come from a human donor with ulcerative colitis or Crohn's disease, or a healthy co-twin of an affected twin (not recorded which).

V gene TRBV19 combines with J gene TRBJ1-3; TCRdb indicates TRBD1, and absent DNA this call remains unverified. From germline, CDR1 is LNHDA and CDR2 SQIVND (reference sequence). The CDR3 is 16 residues long. CDR3 protein: CASSGPTGSSGNTIYF.

J is TRBJ1-4 and V is TRBV24-1. The germline V gene encodes CDR1 KGHDR and CDR2 SFDVKD. The CDR3 totals 13 residues. This chain's CDR3 is CATSRATNEKLFF.

The chain couples TRBV9 to TRBJ1-6; the D gene TCRdb calls, TRBD1, cannot be checked with no DNA. This CDR3 contains 15 residues. The germline V gene encodes CDR1 SGDLS and CDR2 YYNGEE. This chain's CDR3 is CASSEWTGDFSPLHF.

V is TRBV29-1 and J is TRBJ2-5; TCRdb returns TRBD1, unconfirmable since there is no DNA. Germline loops: CDR1 SQVTM, CDR2 ANQGSEA. The CDR3 sequence is 13 residues long. The CDR3 loop is CSVEQGAGETQYF.

The chain carries TRBV29-1 and TRBJ2-7. The germline V gene has CDR1 SQVTM and CDR2 ANQGSEA. The CDR3 is 14 amino acids. CDR3 region: CSVYLDRSSYEQYF.

The CDR3 reads CASSLDWVYEQFF. V is TRBV5-1 and J is TRBJ2-1. CDR1 is SGHRS and CDR2 is YFSETQ in the germline V gene. The CDR3 has 13 residues.

The rearrangement joins TRBV2 to TRBJ2-5; TCRdb calls TRBD2, which cannot be checked without DNA. CDR3 length: 15 amino acids. Germline V gene sequence: CDR1 SNHLY, CDR2 FYNNEI. The chain's CDR3 is CASSEVLAWVGTQYF.

The chain couples TRBV7-2 to TRBJ1-1; TCRdb's D call of TRBD1 is untestable without DNA. The CDR3 consists of 16 residues. The germline V gene encodes CDR1 SGHTA and CDR2 FQGNSA. The CDR3 spells CASSFVISGADTEAFF.

V gene TRBV5-4 combines with J gene TRBJ1-2. The CDR3 sequence is 16 residues long. Germline CDR1 is SGHNT and CDR2 is YYREEE (reference sequence). The CDR3 here is CASSIPGTAVGYGYTF.

This chain links TRBV18 with TRBJ1-1; the TRBD1 assignment by TCRdb is unverifiable without DNA. The germline V gene encodes CDR1 KGHSH and CDR2 LQKENI. CDR3 length equals 18 residues. CDR3: CASSQSSGVGAVSTEAFF.

The V and J genes are TRBV5-6 and TRBJ1-6; TCRdb gives TRBD1 as the D gene, but with no DNA this cannot be confirmed. Looked up from germline, CDR1 is SGHDT and CDR2 is YYEEEE. The CDR3 runs to 17 residues. CDR3 region: CASSWVPQGRSNSPLHF.

This chain links TRBV7-8 with TRBJ1-2; without DNA, the TCRdb call of TRBD1 cannot be checked. Germline assignment: CDR1 SGHVS and CDR2 FQNEAQ. The CDR3 contains 14 residues. CDR3 region: CASAPGQGSYGYTF. The complete variable domain, with remaining parts taken from reference TRBV7-8 and TRBJ1-2, reads GAGVSQSPRYKVAKRGQDVALRCDPISGHVSLFWYQQALGQGPEFLTYFQNEAQLDKSGLPSDRFFAERPEGSVSTLKIQRTQQEDSAVYLCASAPGQGSYGYTFGSGTRLTVV.

The gene calls are TRBV10-3 and TRBJ2-1; the D call of TRBD2 rests on TCRdb alone, since no DNA is present to check it. CDR1 and CDR2 (germline): ENHRY, SYGVKD. The CDR3 length is 16 residues. CDR3 protein: CATGTGTSTQNNEQFF.